The clone carrying this T cell receptor beta chain occurred a few times. Its antigen is not identified. One entry per CDR3 protein, called by TCRdb with MiXCR from the 5' RACE reads. The sample contains over 55,000 distinct CDR3 sequences, around a quarter of which appear only once. The study, taken as a whole, reports: Tumor-infiltrating Treg TCR alpha and beta sequences overlapped most with tumor naive CD4+ T cells, then blood naive. Whole repertoires were not studied in the larger cohort, only one V-J beta rearrangement.

The memory fraction was CD4+CD45RO+CD25- cells. The sample comprised tumor-infiltrating memory CD4+ T cells sorted from the breast tumor. The subset: memory CD4+ T cells, CD4+CD45RO+CD25-. The sequence derives from a female donor with breast cancer.

DNA of the CDR3: TGTGCCAGCACTACTGGGACAGGGGAAGTGAGCGGCTACACCTTC. This encodes CASTTGTGEVSGYTF. The chain joins TRBV25-1 to TRBJ1-2; the match to TRBD1 covers 10 bases. The CDR3 has 15 residues. The germline CDR1 and CDR2 sequences are MGHDK and SYGVNS. The J segment lost 8 bases and the V segment lost 7 bases, leaving 13 bases of the junction unmatched.